Following are 23 T cell receptor beta chains from one sample sequenced in a study of cytomegalovirus exposure and HLA in healthy donors. The study ran its PCR with 60 Vbeta and 13 Jbeta primers. Assay used: immunoSEQ multiplex PCR; TCRdb lists only in-frame clones, some missing. The sample holds around 130,000 clones, roughly four fifths seen once. Sequenced input: PBMCs. These receptor sequences come from a woman aged 45-65 years in good health and CMV-seronegative.

The V and J genes are TRBV18 and TRBJ2-6, with TRBD1 matching over 9 bases. The trim removed 2 bases at V and 2 bases at J, leaving 10 bases unmatched. The germline V gene has CDR1 KGHSH and CDR2 LQKENI. CDR3 length: 19 residues. The CDR3 coding sequence is TGTGCCAGCTCACCATTAATGTCCGGGACAGGGACTGGGGCCAACGTCCTGACTTTC. Protein sequence: CASSPLMSGTGTGANVLTF.

The V gene is TRBV5-6, the J gene TRBJ1-2; no clear D. Germline V CDR1 and CDR2: SGHDT, YYEEEE. V was pared by 2 bases and J by 0 bases, with 8 bases between. The CDR3 is 14 amino acids. CDR3: CASSFTTTNYGYTF. The CDR3 DNA reads as TGTGCCAGCAGCTTTACCACAACTAACTATGGCTACACCTTC.

CDR3 amino acids: CASSQDWLAGEGDTQYF. In DNA form, the CDR3 reads TGCGCCAGCAGCCAAGATTGGCTAGCGGGAGAGGGCGATACGCAGTATTTT. The chain joins TRBV4-3 to TRBJ2-3, with 10 bases identical to TRBD2. CDR1 and CDR2 (germline): LGHNA, YSLEER. The CDR3 loop spans 17 amino acids. The V gene end was trimmed by 0 bases and the J gene end by 6 bases; junction bases not matched to a gene: 9.

V gene TRBV6-1 combines with J gene TRBJ2-2, with 9 positions matching TRBD1. The CDR3 is made up of 15 amino acids. Trimming at V came to 6 bases and at J to 4 bases, leaving 6 bases not matched to a gene. Germline V CDR1 and CDR2: MNHNS, SASEGT. CDR3 region: CASRRQGGGTGELFF. CDR3 sequence (DNA): TGTGCCAGCAGAAGACAGGGGGGGGGCACCGGGGAGCTGTTTTTT.

V and J are TRBV13 and TRBJ2-3; the D is unclear. The CDR3 length is 15 residues. The germline V gene has CDR1 PRHDT and CDR2 FYEKMQ (reference sequence). The V end lost 3 bases, the J end lost 5 bases, and 15 bases lay between the germline ends. CDR3 in amino acids: CASSFYQSSGDTQYF. The DNA of the CDR3 is TGTGCCAGCAGCTTCTACCAATCCTCGGGAGATACGCAGTATTTT.

V gene TRBV7-2 combines with J gene TRBJ2-1; a possible D gene is TRBD2 (6 bases). CDR1 is SGHTA, CDR2 FQGNSA, per germline. The CDR3 loop spans 13 amino acids. V was cut by 1 base and J by 8 bases, with 9 bases left in between. In nucleotides, the CDR3 is TGTGCCAGCAGCTTAGTCGGGGGTGATGAGCAGTTCTTC. Its translation: CASSLVGGDEQFF.

The chain combines TRBV11-3 with TRBJ1-1; D is unclear. The CDR3 length is 15 residues. The germline V and J ends were trimmed by 6 bases and 1 base, with 15 bases remaining between them. The germline V gene encodes CDR1 SGHNT and CDR2 YENEEA. CDR3: CASSVSGNWNTEAFF. As DNA, the CDR3 is TGTGCCAGCAGTGTCTCGGGGAACTGGAACACTGAAGCTTTCTTT. The full variable domain, completed using reference TRBV11-3 and TRBJ1-1, is EAGVVQSPRYKIIEKKQPVAFWCNPISGHNTLYWYLQNLGQGPELLIRYENEEAVDDSQLPKDRFSAERLKGVDSTLKIQPAELGDSAVYLCASSVSGNWNTEAFFGQGTRLTVV.

The chain carries TRBV5-1 and TRBJ1-1; D perhaps matches TRBD1 (5 bases). The germline V gene encodes CDR1 SGHRS and CDR2 YFSETQ. The ends were cut back, 3 bases at V and 4 bases at J, with 13 bases in the middle. This CDR3 contains 14 residues. CDR3 protein: CASSSTTGLTEAFF. Written as DNA, the CDR3 is TGCGCCAGCAGCTCGACCACGGGACTCACTGAAGCTTTCTTT.

The rearrangement links TRBV5-4 to TRBJ2-2; TRBD2 matches 8 bases. This CDR3 comprises 14 residues. Trimming cost V 2 bases and J 5 bases; bases outside gene matches: 2. Germline-derived CDR1 and CDR2 are SGHNT and YYREEE (reference sequence). CDR3 sequence reads: CASSLAGATGELFF. The CDR3 DNA sequence: TGTGCCAGCAGCTTAGCGGGAGCAACCGGGGAGCTGTTTTTT.

This clone was found once. The chain joins TRBV28 to TRBJ2-7; 7 bases align to TRBD1. In germline, CDR1 is MDHEN, CDR2 SYDVKM. CDR3 size: 12 residues. J gave up 5 bases and V 5 bases, and 3 bases lay outside the gene matches. CDR3 region: CASSDRVNEQYF. The CDR3 region has the DNA TGTGCCAGCAGTGACAGGGTGAACGAGCAGTACTTC.

Notes on this clone: The junction and the germline gene differ at one end; a read error may be behind it. The chain is built from TRBV28 and TRBJ2-6, with a tentative D call TRBD1 (6 bases). Germline CDR1 is MDHEN and CDR2 is SYDVKM. The CDR3 is made up of 16 amino acids. CDR3 sequence reads: CASRQGPSSGANVLPF. For the CDR3, the DNA is TGTGCCAGCAGGCAGGGGCCAAGCTCTGGGGCCAACGTCCTGCCTTTC.

The chain combines TRBV7-3 with TRBJ2-3; 7 bases match TRBD1. J lost 5 bases, V lost 4 bases, and 3 bases had no gene match. CDR3 length: 13 residues. Germline V CDR1 and CDR2: SGHTA, FQGTGA. The CDR3: CASSSNRGDTQYF. CDR3 DNA: TGTGCCAGCAGCTCGAACAGGGGAGATACGCAGTATTTT.

The rearrangement joins TRBV28 to TRBJ1-4; 9 nucleotides line up with TRBD1. Per germline, CDR1 MDHEN and CDR2 SYDVKM. The CDR3 extends over 15 amino acids. After removal of 6 bases from V and 7 bases from J, the junction contained 9 bases not matched to a gene. CDR3 amino acids: CASSSPGQGGEKLFF. The CDR3 nucleotides are TGTGCCAGCAGCTCTCCGGGACAGGGTGGTGAAAAACTGTTTTTT. Full variable domain (remainder filled in from reference TRBV28 and TRBJ1-4): DVKVTQSSRYLVKRTGEKVFLECVQDMDHENMFWYRQDPGLGLRLIYFSYDVKMKEKGDIPEGYSVSREKKERFSLILESASTNQTSMYLCASSSPGQGGEKLFFGSGTQLSVL.

The rearrangement joins TRBV6-1 to TRBJ2-7, with TRBD2 matching over 7 bases. The trim removed 3 bases at V and 0 bases at J, leaving 2 bases unmatched. This CDR3 comprises 14 residues. The germline V gene has CDR1 MNHNS and CDR2 SASEGT. CDR3 in DNA: TGTGCCAGCAGTGAGATAGCGGGCTCCTACGAGCAGTACTTC. It encodes CASSEIAGSYEQYF.

The J gene is TRBJ1-5, the V gene TRBV6-6; possible D gene TRBD1, 5 bases. The length of the CDR3 is 12 residues. V gave up 9 bases and J gave up 3 bases, with 9 bases separating them. Germline V CDR1 and CDR2: MNHNY, SVGAGI (reference sequence). Here the CDR3 reads CASEGVNQPQHF. Written as DNA, the CDR3 is TGTGCCAGTGAAGGGGTCAATCAGCCCCAGCATTTT.

The gene calls are TRBV30 and TRBJ1-3; 8 nucleotides line up with TRBD1. This CDR3 spans 13 amino acids. Trimming at V came to 5 bases and at J to 0 bases, leaving 0 bases not matched to a gene. Germline V CDR1 and CDR2: GTSNPN, SVGIG (reference sequence). The CDR3 DNA follows: TGTGCCTGGGGGACAGGCTCTGGAAACACCATATATTTT. Amino acid sequence: CAWGTGSGNTIYF.

This clone occurred a few times. The J gene is TRBJ2-2, the V gene TRBV6-1, with 7 positions matching TRBD2. In germline, CDR1 is MNHNS, CDR2 SASEGT. The CDR3 spans 14 residues. J lost 3 bases, V lost 5 bases, and 3 bases had no gene match. The CDR3 protein is CASSSGEDTGELFF. The CDR3 DNA follows: TGTGCCAGCAGTAGCGGGGAAGACACCGGGGAGCTGTTTTTT.

The V and J genes are TRBV27 and TRBJ1-1; 8 bases match TRBD1. The germline CDR1 and CDR2 sequences are MNHEY and SMNVEV (reference sequence). V lost 3 bases, J lost 0 bases, and 3 bases stayed unmatched. This CDR3 region has 15 residues. In nucleotides, the CDR3 is TGTGCCAGCAGTTTCGGCAGGGGGCTGAACACTGAAGCTTTCTTT. Its protein is CASSFGRGLNTEAFF.

V and J are TRBV5-4 and TRBJ2-7; D possibly corresponds to TRBD2 (5 bases). Trimming shortened V by 3 bases and J by 4 bases, and 20 bases separated the two germline ends. The CDR3 runs 16 residues. CDR1 is SGHNT and CDR2 is YYREEE in the germline V gene (reference sequence). In DNA form, the CDR3 reads TGTGCCAGCAGCTCAACCTTAGCGCCGTACTCGTACGAGCAGTACTTC. This gives the protein CASSSTLAPYSYEQYF.

The chain uses TRBV27 and TRBJ2-7; D might be TRBD1 (6 bases). Germline V gene data show CDR1 as MNHEY and CDR2 as SMNVEV (reference sequence). This CDR3 spans 15 amino acids. Trimming removed 4 bases at V and 1 base at J, with 14 bases between. The CDR3 reads CASSSLGQPSYEQYF. In DNA, the CDR3 is TGTGCCAGCAGTTCCCTCGGACAGCCATCCTACGAGCAGTACTTC.

The rearrangement links TRBV7-2 to TRBJ2-7, with 12 positions matching TRBD2. V was pared by 1 base and J by 3 bases, with 13 bases of the junction left unmatched. CDR3 size: 19 residues. The germline CDR1 and CDR2 sequences are SGHTA and FQGNSA. CDR3 nucleotide sequence: TGTGCCAGCAGCTTAGGCCTAGCGGGAGGGAGGGGGGACTACTACGAGCAGTACTTC. Encoded protein: CASSLGLAGGRGDYYEQYF.

The V call is TRBV19, the J call TRBJ2-1; 12 bases match TRBD2. The CDR3 length is 15 residues. Trimming at V came to 7 bases and at J to 8 bases, leaving 9 bases not matched to a gene. CDR1 is LNHDA and CDR2 is SQIVND in the germline V gene (reference sequence). CDR3 in amino acids: CASTKLAGGVDEQFF. In nucleotides, the CDR3 is TGTGCCAGTACGAAACTAGCGGGAGGAGTCGATGAGCAGTTCTTC.

V and J are TRBV27 and TRBJ1-2; 9 bases map to TRBD1. Trimming removed 3 bases from V and 7 bases from J; junction bases left unmatched: 3. This CDR3 spans 13 amino acids. CDR1 is MNHEY and CDR2 is SMNVEV in the germline V gene (reference sequence). In DNA form, the CDR3 reads TGTGCCAGCAGTTTTAACAGGGGGCTTGGCTACACCTTC. Encoded protein: CASSFNRGLGYTF.